These 28 T cell receptor beta chains were sequenced from one sample in a study of T cell clusters in autoimmune cytopenias. TRB amplification used 250 ng of peripheral blood genomic DNA. One tube held mixed TRB-A and TRB-B primer pools for touch-down PCR. TCRdb re-analyzed the multiplex PCR reads; it lists each CDR3 protein once, without DNA. This table lists about 3,500 distinct CDR3 sequences. The sample was also linked to a second study, of T cell repertoires in aging, cancer and after chemotherapy.

The source material was peripheral blood. These receptor sequences come from a human donor in good health.

Judged by frequency, this clonotype is medium-sized. The chain links TRBV12-3 or TRBV12-4 to TRBJ2-5; checking the TCRdb D call of TRBD2 is not possible without DNA. The CDR3 covers 14 residues. The CDR3 region is CASSHRGERETQYF.

The chain employs TRBV5-1 and TRBJ2-3. The CDR3 runs to 17 residues. Per the germline V gene, CDR1 is SGHRS and CDR2 is YFSETQ. CDR3 residues: CASSLGMPGASTDTQYF.

The gene calls are TRBV11-2 and TRBJ2-1. Per germline, CDR1 SGHAT and CDR2 FQNNGV. This CDR3 has 15 amino acids. The CDR3: CASSLVSSSYNEQFF.

The chain employs TRBV20-1 and TRBJ2-3; the D call from TCRdb, TRBD2, cannot be confirmed without DNA. The V gene's germline CDR1 is DFQATT and CDR2 SNEGSKA (reference sequence). The CDR3 consists of 13 residues. CDR3 protein: CSARGASGGAQYF.

Considering frequency, this clonotype is medium-sized. The chain has TRBV13 and TRBJ2-3. Germline assignment: CDR1 PRHDT and CDR2 FYEKMQ (reference sequence). CDR3 size: 12 residues. This CDR3 reads CASSFGSYTQYF.

J is TRBJ2-7 and V is TRBV10-1; lacking DNA, the TRBD1 call made by TCRdb goes unchecked. CDR1 WNHNN and CDR2 SYGVQD come from the germline V gene (reference sequence). CDR3 length: 14 residues. The CDR3 loop is CASSLGGPPYEQYF.

This chain connects TRBV11-1 to TRBJ1-1. The CDR3 length is 15 residues. Germline lookup yields CDR1 SGHAT and CDR2 FQDESV (reference sequence). The CDR3 loop reads CASSVAPVANTEAFF.

By frequency, this clonotype is medium-sized. The genes are TRBV5-4 and TRBJ2-7; the D call of TRBD2 rests on TCRdb alone, since no DNA is present to check it. The CDR3 consists of 14 residues. Germline V gives CDR1 SGHNT, CDR2 YYREEE (reference sequence). The CDR3: CASSPAAGGYEQYF.

The chain uses TRBV20-1 and TRBJ2-2. Germline CDR1 and CDR2: DFQATT and SNEGSKA (reference sequence). There are 15 residues in the CDR3. The CDR3 sequence is CSARDYSTNTGELFF.

This clonotype ranks as medium-sized in terms of frequency. This rearrangement joins TRBV6-2 or TRBV6-3 to TRBJ2-1; TCRdb's D call, TRBD2, is unchecked because there is no DNA. The germline V gene encodes CDR1 MNHEY and CDR2 SVGEGT. CDR3 length: 19 residues. The CDR3 loop is CASSYPPRLAGGSYNEQFF.

Its frequency marks this clonotype as medium-sized (0.01 to 0.1%). The chain's CDR3 is CASNPPPQAVPSSGANVLTF. V gene TRBV5-5 combines with J gene TRBJ2-6; with no DNA, the TCRdb D assignment of TRBD1 cannot be verified. Germline lookup yields CDR1 SGHKS and CDR2 YYEKEE (reference sequence). There are 20 residues in the CDR3.

This chain joins TRBV27 and TRBJ1-1; TCRdb indicates TRBD1, and absent DNA this call remains unverified. Germline assignment: CDR1 MNHEY and CDR2 SMNVEV (reference sequence). CDR3 length: 14 residues. The CDR3: CASTEGQGRTEAFF.

This clonotype registers medium-sized by frequency. The V call is TRBV19, the J call TRBJ1-5. The CDR3 covers 15 residues. The V gene's germline CDR1 is LNHDA and CDR2 SQIVND (reference sequence). The CDR3 protein is CASSIFQASNQPQHF. Based on the CDR3 plus reference TRBV19 and TRBJ1-5, the full variable domain is DGGITQSPKYLFRKEGQNVTLSCEQNLNHDAMYWYRQDPGQGLRLIYYSQIVNDFQKGDIAEGYSVSREKKESFPLTVTSAQKNPTAFYLCASSIFQASNQPQHFGDGTRLSIL.

V and J are TRBV12-3 or TRBV12-4 and TRBJ1-1; as DNA is missing, the TRBD1 call by TCRdb cannot be tested. The CDR3 has 12 amino acids. The CDR3: CASSLNRAEAFF.

Its frequency marks this clonotype as medium-sized. This chain connects TRBV7-9 to TRBJ2-2; TCRdb picks TRBD2, but there is no DNA to check that call. The CDR3 totals 11 residues. CDR1 SEHNR and CDR2 FQNEAQ come from the germline V gene (reference sequence). CDR3 sequence: CASEGNGELFF.

This sequence joins TRBV11-2 and TRBJ1-1; TCRdb returns TRBD1, unconfirmable since there is no DNA. The length of the CDR3 is 16 residues. Germline values: CDR1 SGHAT, CDR2 FQNNGV. CDR3 sequence: CASSAILSGADTEAFF.

By frequency, this clonotype registers medium-sized (0.01 to 0.1%). CDR3 in amino acids: CATSGAGATGELFF. The chain employs TRBV6-5 and TRBJ2-2; the TRBD1 assignment by TCRdb is unverifiable without DNA. Germline V lookup: CDR1 MNHEY, CDR2 SVGAGI. The CDR3 is made up of 14 amino acids.

The rearrangement uses TRBV13 and TRBJ2-1; absent DNA, TCRdb's TRBD1 call cannot be checked. Germline CDR1 and CDR2: PRHDT and FYEKMQ (reference sequence). This CDR3 spans 15 amino acids. CDR3 amino acids: CASSSRGARDNEQFF. Using reference TRBV13 and TRBJ2-1 for the parts outside the CDR3, the full variable domain is AAGVIQSPRHLIKEKRETATLKCYPIPRHDTVYWYQQGPGQDPQFLISFYEKMQSDKGSIPDRFSAQQFSDYHSELNMSSLELGDSALYFCASSSRGARDNEQFFGPGTRLTVL.

This clonotype is classed as medium-sized by frequency. This chain links TRBV5-5 with TRBJ2-7. CDR1 SGHKS and CDR2 YYEKEE come from the germline V gene (reference sequence). The CDR3 is 12 residues long. CDR3 sequence reads: CASSFQDYEQYF.

This clonotype is called medium-sized (0.01 to 0.1%) based on its frequency. This chain connects TRBV6-2 or TRBV6-3 to TRBJ2-6. The CDR3 covers 15 residues. Germline CDR1 MNHEY, CDR2 SVGEGT. CDR3 in amino acids: CASSYKDSGANVLTF.

The genes are TRBV20-1 and TRBJ2-1. Looked up from germline, CDR1 is DFQATT and CDR2 is SNEGSKA (reference sequence). The CDR3 is 15 amino acids. The CDR3 region is CSAYPVEGPYNEQFF.

CDR3 in amino acids: CASSLAGARDTEAFF. The chain recombines TRBV5-5 with TRBJ1-1; TCRdb designates TRBD1, a call that cannot be tested without DNA. The CDR3 extends over 15 amino acids. CDR1 is SGHKS, CDR2 YYEKEE, per germline (reference sequence).

This clonotype is identified as medium-sized from frequency. The chain uses TRBV6-2 or TRBV6-3 and TRBJ1-1; TCRdb names TRBD1, which stays unverified in the absence of DNA. This CDR3 comprises 16 residues. CDR1 and CDR2 from the germline V gene are MNHEY and SVGEGT. The CDR3 spells CASKSPQTGGRWEAFF.

By frequency, this clonotype is medium-sized (0.01 to 0.1%). The chain employs TRBV7-6 and TRBJ2-1; no DNA is available, so the TRBD1 call from TCRdb remains unchecked. In germline, CDR1 is SGHVS, CDR2 FNYEAQ. CDR3 length: 16 residues. The chain's CDR3 is CASSLFPPLQGSEQFF.

The J gene is TRBJ2-3, the V gene TRBV4-3; with no DNA, the TCRdb D assignment of TRBD2 cannot be verified. This CDR3 region has 17 residues. Germline CDR1 is LGHNA and CDR2 is YSLEER. The CDR3 here is CASSQLGREGVTDTQYF.

This rearrangement joins TRBV12-3 or TRBV12-4 to TRBJ1-2; without DNA, the TCRdb call of TRBD1 cannot be checked. This CDR3 has 15 residues. This CDR3 reads CASSPDVGENYGYTF.

In terms of frequency, this clonotype is medium-sized. This chain connects TRBV19 to TRBJ1-1; TCRdb lists TRBD1, though no DNA is available to test this call. CDR3 length equals 13 residues. Germline V gene sequence: CDR1 LNHDA, CDR2 SQIVND (reference sequence). The CDR3 reads CASSIGQYTEAFF.

The rearrangement uses TRBV11-2 and TRBJ2-3. CDR3 length: 14 residues. Germline CDR1 and CDR2: SGHAT and FQNNGV. CDR3 loop: CASSRDLSTDTQYF.